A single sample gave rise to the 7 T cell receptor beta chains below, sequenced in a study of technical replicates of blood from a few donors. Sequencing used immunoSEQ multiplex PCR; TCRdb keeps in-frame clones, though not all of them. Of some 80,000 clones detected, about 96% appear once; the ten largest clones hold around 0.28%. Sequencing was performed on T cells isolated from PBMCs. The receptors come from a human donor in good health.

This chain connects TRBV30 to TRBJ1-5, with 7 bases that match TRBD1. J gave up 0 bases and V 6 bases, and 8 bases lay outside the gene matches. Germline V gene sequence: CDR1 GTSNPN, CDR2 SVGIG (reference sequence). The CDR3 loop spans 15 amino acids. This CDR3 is CACTGTVNSNQPQHF. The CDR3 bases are TGTGCCTGCACCGGGACAGTCAATAGCAATCAGCCCCAGCATTTT.

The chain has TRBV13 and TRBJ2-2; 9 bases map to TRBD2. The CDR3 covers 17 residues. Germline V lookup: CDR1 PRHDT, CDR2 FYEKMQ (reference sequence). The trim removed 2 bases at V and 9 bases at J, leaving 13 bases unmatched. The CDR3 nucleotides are TGTGCCAGCAGCTTATCGATTAGCGGGAGTGTATACCGGGAGCTGTTTTTT. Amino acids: CASSLSISGSVYRELFF.

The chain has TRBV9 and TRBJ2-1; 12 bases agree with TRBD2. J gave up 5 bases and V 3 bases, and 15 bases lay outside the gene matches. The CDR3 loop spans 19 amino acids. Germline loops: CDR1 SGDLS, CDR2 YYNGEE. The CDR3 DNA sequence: TGTGCCAGCAGCGACAGGTCCCCACTACTAGCGGGAGGCGACAATGAGCAGTTCTTC. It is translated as CASSDRSPLLAGGDNEQFF.

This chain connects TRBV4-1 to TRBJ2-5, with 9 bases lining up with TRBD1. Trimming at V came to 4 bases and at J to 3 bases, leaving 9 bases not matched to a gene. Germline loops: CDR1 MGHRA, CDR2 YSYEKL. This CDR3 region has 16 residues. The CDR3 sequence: CASSRGGQGKKETQYF. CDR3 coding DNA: TGCGCCAGCAGCCGGGGGGGACAGGGTAAAAAAGAGACCCAGTACTTC.

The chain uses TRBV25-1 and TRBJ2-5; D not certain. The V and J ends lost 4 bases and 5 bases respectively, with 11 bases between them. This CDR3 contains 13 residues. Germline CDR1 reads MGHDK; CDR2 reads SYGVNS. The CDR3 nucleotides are TGTGCCAGCAGTGCATCTTTGAGGGAGACCCAGTACTTC. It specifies CASSASLRETQYF.

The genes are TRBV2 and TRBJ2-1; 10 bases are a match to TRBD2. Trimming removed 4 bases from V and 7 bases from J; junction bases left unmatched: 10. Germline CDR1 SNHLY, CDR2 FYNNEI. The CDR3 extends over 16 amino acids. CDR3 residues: CASSVRSGRALNEQFF. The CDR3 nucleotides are TGTGCCAGCAGTGTCAGGAGCGGGAGGGCTCTTAATGAGCAGTTCTTC.

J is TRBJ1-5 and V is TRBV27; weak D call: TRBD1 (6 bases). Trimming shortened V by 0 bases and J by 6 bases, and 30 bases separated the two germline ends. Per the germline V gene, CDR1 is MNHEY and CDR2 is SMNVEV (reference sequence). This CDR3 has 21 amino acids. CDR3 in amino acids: CASSLSRFREDGTHLGQPQHF. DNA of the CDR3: TGTGCCAGCAGTTTATCGCGCTTCCGAGAAGACGGGACACACTTGGGTCAGCCCCAGCATTTT.